This passage covers 27 T cell receptor beta chains from one sample sequenced in a study of blood T cell repertoires in COVID-19. The data were produced by immunoSEQ multiplex PCR, yet TCRdb's version contains in-frame clones alone and is incomplete. The sample holds about 34,000 clones; over 80% are singletons and the top ten take 14%. The source material was peripheral blood. Receptors originate from a man aged 55 to 70 with active COVID-19.

This clone was seen a few times. The V call is TRBV28, the J call TRBJ2-6, with TRBD1 as a possible D gene (6 bases). V was trimmed by 2 bases and J by 0 bases, leaving 8 bases between them. Germline V CDR1 and CDR2: MDHEN, SYDVKM. This CDR3 spans 16 amino acids. The chain's CDR3 is CASSLGGFSGANVLTF. The CDR3 DNA follows: TGTGCCAGCAGTTTAGGGGGCTTCTCTGGGGCCAACGTCCTGACTTTC.

This chain links TRBV6-5 with TRBJ2-7; the match to TRBD1 covers 9 bases. The germline CDR1 and CDR2 sequences are MNHEY and SVGAGI. The J segment lost 2 bases and the V segment lost 2 bases, leaving 4 bases of the junction unmatched. The CDR3 runs to 15 residues. CDR3 residues: CASSYGRTGAYEQYF. The CDR3, as DNA: TGTGCCAGCAGTTACGGGAGGACAGGGGCCTACGAGCAGTACTTC.

The rearrangement links TRBV6-1 to TRBJ1-6; D is ambiguous. The ends were cut back, 3 bases at V and 7 bases at J, with 4 bases in the middle. This CDR3 is 12 amino acids long. Germline CDR1 and CDR2: MNHNS and SASEGT. CDR3 residues: CASSERNSPLHF. DNA of the CDR3: TGTGCCAGCAGTGAGAGAAATTCACCCCTCCACTTT.

The chain recombines TRBV15 with TRBJ2-7; D remains unclear. V lost 1 base, J lost 3 bases, and 10 bases lay in between. The CDR3 sequence is 14 residues long. The germline gives CDR1 LNHNV, CDR2 YYDKDF (reference sequence). The CDR3: CATSRGQRFYEQYF. The CDR3 nucleotides read TGTGCCACCAGCAGAGGGCAACGTTTCTACGAGCAGTACTTC.

The chain links TRBV28 to TRBJ1-1; D uncertain. The CDR3 has 13 amino acids. With 3 bases removed from V and 8 bases from J, the gap between germline ends came to 13 bases. Germline lookup yields CDR1 MDHEN and CDR2 SYDVKM. CDR3 sequence reads: CASSFLHSGEAFF. The CDR3 nucleotides read TGTGCCAGCAGTTTTTTACACTCCGGGGAAGCTTTCTTT.

This chain connects TRBV7-9 to TRBJ2-1; TRBD2 matches 8 bases. Germline V lookup: CDR1 SEHNR, CDR2 FQNEAQ (reference sequence). J gave up 7 bases and V 0 bases, and 11 bases lay outside the gene matches. CDR3 length: 17 residues. This CDR3 is CASSLAGSSGSGNEQFF. The CDR3 nucleotides are TGTGCCAGCAGCTTAGCAGGGTCCAGCGGGAGTGGGAATGAGCAGTTCTTC.

This clone was observed a handful of times. V and J are TRBV18 and TRBJ2-1, with 10 bases lining up with TRBD1. The V gene's germline CDR1 is KGHSH and CDR2 LQKENI. V gave up 11 bases and J gave up 7 bases; unmatched junction bases: 14. The CDR3 runs 15 residues. The CDR3: CAGTKLGTGDNEQFF. The CDR3 DNA reads TGTGCCGGCACTAAACTGGGGACAGGGGATAATGAGCAGTTCTTC.

The rearrangement links TRBV20-1 to TRBJ2-7, with 12 bases lining up with TRBD2. This CDR3 region has 15 residues. Per the germline V gene, CDR1 is DFQATT and CDR2 is SNEGSKA (reference sequence). Trimming at V came to 3 bases and at J to 4 bases, leaving 7 bases not matched to a gene. This CDR3 reads CSASLTSGRWYEQYF. As DNA, the CDR3 is TGCAGTGCTAGTCTGACTAGCGGGAGATGGTACGAGCAGTACTTC.

This chain connects TRBV3-1 (or the pseudogene TRBV3-2) to TRBJ2-7; 9 nucleotides line up with TRBD2. Germline values: CDR1 LGHDT, CDR2 YNNKEL (reference sequence). The CDR3 contains 16 residues. J lost 4 bases, V lost 0 bases, and 7 bases had no gene match. DNA for the CDR3: TGTGCCAGCAGCCAAGAGGGGTGGACTAGCGCGTACGAGCAGTACTTC. Protein product: CASSQEGWTSAYEQYF.

This rearrangement joins TRBV18 to TRBJ2-2, with D possibly matching TRBD2 (6 bases). Germline CDR1 is KGHSH and CDR2 is LQKENI. V was clipped by 3 bases and J by 4 bases, with 9 bases between them. The CDR3 length is 14 residues. The CDR3 is CASSPGTSTGELFF. The CDR3 nucleotides read TGTGCCAGCTCACCTGGGACTTCCACCGGGGAGCTGTTTTTT.

The rearrangement links TRBV5-1 to TRBJ2-5, with TRBD1 matching 8 bases. V dropped 0 bases and J dropped 2; count of bases not matched to a gene: 6. This CDR3 contains 16 residues. The germline gives CDR1 SGHRS, CDR2 YFSETQ. In DNA form, the CDR3 reads TGCGCCAGCAGCTTGGCGGCAGGGGGCGGGCAAGAGACCCAGTACTTC. It yields the protein CASSLAAGGGQETQYF.

This clone was recorded once. The chain carries TRBV15 and TRBJ2-5, with 9 positions matching TRBD2. CDR3 length equals 18 residues. The germline V gene has CDR1 LNHNV and CDR2 YYDKDF (reference sequence). V trimming: 0 bases; J trimming: 5 bases; junction bases outside the gene matches: 13. For the CDR3, the DNA is TGTGCCACCAGCAGAGATGACGCGGCGGGAGGGCGTCTGGAGACCCAGTACTTC. This translates into CATSRDDAAGGRLETQYF. Looking up the rest from reference TRBV15 and TRBJ2-5 gives the full variable domain: DAMVIQNPRYQVTQFGKPVTLSCSQTLNHNVMYWYQQKSSQAPKLLFHYYDKDFNNEADTPDNFQSRRPNTSFCFLDIRSPGLGDTAMYLCATSRDDAAGGRLETQYFGPGTRLLVL.

V and J are TRBV18 and TRBJ2-2; possible D gene TRBD2, 6 bases. V shed 4 bases and J shed 1 base, with 13 bases lying between them. Germline values: CDR1 KGHSH, CDR2 LQKENI. CDR3 length equals 16 residues. In nucleotides, the CDR3 is TGTGCCAGCTCACTAAATAGCGGAGAGAACACCGGGGAGCTGTTTTTT. Encoded protein: CASSLNSGENTGELFF.

This clone came up once. The V call is TRBV19, the J call TRBJ2-1; 8 bases are a match to TRBD1. The length of the CDR3 is 17 residues. V dropped 5 bases and J dropped 2; count of bases not matched to a gene: 11. Germline assignment: CDR1 LNHDA and CDR2 SQIVND (reference sequence). The CDR3 sequence is CASSGAGGARTYNEQFF. CDR3 sequence (DNA): TGTGCCAGTAGTGGGGCAGGGGGCGCACGGACCTACAATGAGCAGTTCTTC. The full variable domain, with the rest looked up from reference TRBV19 and TRBJ2-1, is DGGITQSPKYLFRKEGQNVTLSCEQNLNHDAMYWYRQDPGQGLRLIYYSQIVNDFQKGDIAEGYSVSREKKESFPLTVTSAQKNPTAFYLCASSGAGGARTYNEQFFGPGTRLTVL.

This clone has more than one count but fewer than ten. The V gene is TRBV19, the J gene TRBJ2-1; 7 bases match TRBD2. Germline CDR1 LNHDA, CDR2 SQIVND (reference sequence). The V gene end was trimmed by 3 bases and the J gene end by 0 bases; junction bases not matched to a gene: 2. The CDR3 covers 15 residues. CDR3 nucleotide sequence: TGTGCCAGTAGTATCGGCGGGGGCTCCTACAATGAGCAGTTCTTC. Translating gives CASSIGGGSYNEQFF. Full variable domain (missing parts from reference TRBV19 and TRBJ2-1): DGGITQSPKYLFRKEGQNVTLSCEQNLNHDAMYWYRQDPGQGLRLIYYSQIVNDFQKGDIAEGYSVSREKKESFPLTVTSAQKNPTAFYLCASSIGGGSYNEQFFGPGTRLTVL.

The V and J genes are TRBV28 and TRBJ2-3; D might be TRBD2 (7 bases). The germline V and J ends were trimmed by 7 bases and 9 bases, with 17 bases remaining between them. CDR3 length: 13 amino acids. Germline V gives CDR1 MDHEN, CDR2 SYDVKM. The CDR3 protein is CASISGRGATQYF. CDR3 nucleotide sequence: TGTGCCAGCATAAGTGGGAGGGGGGCGACGCAGTATTTT.

In this sample, this clone turned up a few times. The chain couples TRBV4-1 to TRBJ1-1; unclear D gene. Trimming removed 3 bases from V and 10 bases from J, with 18 bases in between. CDR1 MGHRA and CDR2 YSYEKL come from the germline V gene. This CDR3 has 14 residues. DNA for the CDR3: TGCGCCAGCAGCCATCCGCGAGTGCAGAGAGGAGCTTTCTTT. Its translation: CASSHPRVQRGAFF.

The chain combines TRBV28 with TRBJ1-3; possibly TRBD1 for D (5 bases). Trimming removed 4 bases at V and 0 bases at J, with 25 bases between. Germline CDR1 MDHEN, CDR2 SYDVKM. The CDR3 extends over 20 amino acids. As DNA, the CDR3 is TGTGCCAGCAGTTCCCCAACGCGGGGCTACAGATTAAGCTCTGGAAACACCATATATTTT. Translated, it gives CASSSPTRGYRLSSGNTIYF. The full variable domain, with the rest looked up from reference TRBV28 and TRBJ1-3, is DVKVTQSSRYLVKRTGEKVFLECVQDMDHENMFWYRQDPGLGLRLIYFSYDVKMKEKGDIPEGYSVSREKKERFSLILESASTNQTSMYLCASSSPTRGYRLSSGNTIYFGEGSWLTVV.

This rearrangement joins TRBV11-3 to TRBJ2-1; possibly TRBD2 for D (5 bases). Germline values: CDR1 SGHNT, CDR2 YENEEA. The CDR3 sequence is 15 residues long. V shed 3 bases and J shed 3 bases, with 12 bases lying between them. CDR3 region: CASSFGEWGYNEQFF. CDR3 DNA: TGTGCCAGCAGCTTCGGGGAGTGGGGCTACAATGAGCAGTTCTTC. The full variable domain, rest sourced from reference TRBV11-3 and TRBJ2-1, is EAGVVQSPRYKIIEKKQPVAFWCNPISGHNTLYWYLQNLGQGPELLIRYENEEAVDDSQLPKDRFSAERLKGVDSTLKIQPAELGDSAVYLCASSFGEWGYNEQFFGPGTRLTVL.

The chain couples TRBV7-8 to TRBJ1-5; D not certain. V lost 1 base to trimming and J lost 8 bases, with 9 bases between them. CDR3 length: 13 residues. CDR1 SGHVS and CDR2 FQNEAQ come from the germline V gene. CDR3 sequence: CASSLVEAEPQHF. In nucleotides, the CDR3 is TGTGCCAGCAGCTTAGTTGAGGCAGAGCCCCAGCATTTT.

The rearrangement joins TRBV9 to TRBJ2-3, with TRBD1 matching 7 bases. With V trimmed by 0 bases and J by 2 bases, 6 bases remained unmatched. The CDR3 consists of 16 residues. From germline, CDR1 is SGDLS and CDR2 YYNGEE. This CDR3 reads CASSVALDRPTDTQYF. The CDR3 bases are TGTGCCAGCAGCGTAGCTTTGGACAGGCCCACAGATACGCAGTATTTT.

The V and J genes are TRBV4-2 and TRBJ2-7, with D possibly matching TRBD1 (5 bases). The CDR3 has 16 residues. V was pared by 0 bases and J by 4 bases, with 16 bases between. Germline V CDR1 and CDR2: LGHNA, YNFKEQ. The CDR3 DNA follows: TGTGCCAGCAGCCAAGATAGGACAAGGGGCATTTACGAGCAGTACTTC. Its protein is CASSQDRTRGIYEQYF.

This chain connects TRBV11-1 to TRBJ1-2; D uncertain. Deletions cut 5 bases from V and 4 bases from J, with 20 bases between. CDR1 is SGHAT, CDR2 FQDESV, per germline (reference sequence). The CDR3 is 16 residues long. Here the CDR3 reads CASSRNFRDSSYGYTF. The CDR3 DNA reads TGTGCCAGCAGCCGGAACTTTCGAGACTCATCCTATGGCTACACCTTC.

The chain joins TRBV12-3 or TRBV12-4 to TRBJ1-1; D is undetermined. V lost 3 bases to trimming and J lost 4 bases, with 6 bases between them. The CDR3 runs 12 residues. The CDR3 DNA reads as TGTGCCAGCAGTTTTCTAGGCACTGAAGCTTTCTTT. Amino acid sequence: CASSFLGTEAFF.

V and J are TRBV9 and TRBJ2-2, with 8 bases that match TRBD1. With 5 bases clipped from V and 5 bases from J, the junction kept 11 bases outside the gene matches. The CDR3 is made up of 16 amino acids. Germline loops: CDR1 SGDLS, CDR2 YYNGEE. CDR3 coding DNA: TGTGCCAGCAGACAAGACAGGGGTTTTCCGACCGGGGAGCTGTTTTTT. This translates into CASRQDRGFPTGELFF.

The chain has TRBV28 and TRBJ2-2; TRBD2 aligns across 7 bases. There are 16 residues in the CDR3. V shed 1 base, J shed 4 bases, and the junction held 6 bases outside the gene matches. Germline V gene sequence: CDR1 MDHEN, CDR2 SYDVKM. Here the CDR3 DNA reads TGTGCCAGCAGTTTATTGGCGGGAGCGGCCACCGGGGAGCTGTTTTTT. It is translated as CASSLLAGAATGELFF.

CDR3 bases: TGTGCCAGCAGCGCCCCGATCGGGACTAGGCTGTACAATGAGCAGTTCTTC. Translation: CASSAPIGTRLYNEQFF. The J gene is TRBJ2-1, the V gene TRBV9, with 8 bases matching TRBD2. The CDR3 consists of 17 residues. Germline CDR1 SGDLS, CDR2 YYNGEE. V lost 3 bases to trimming and J lost 4 bases; unmatched junction nucleotides: 12.